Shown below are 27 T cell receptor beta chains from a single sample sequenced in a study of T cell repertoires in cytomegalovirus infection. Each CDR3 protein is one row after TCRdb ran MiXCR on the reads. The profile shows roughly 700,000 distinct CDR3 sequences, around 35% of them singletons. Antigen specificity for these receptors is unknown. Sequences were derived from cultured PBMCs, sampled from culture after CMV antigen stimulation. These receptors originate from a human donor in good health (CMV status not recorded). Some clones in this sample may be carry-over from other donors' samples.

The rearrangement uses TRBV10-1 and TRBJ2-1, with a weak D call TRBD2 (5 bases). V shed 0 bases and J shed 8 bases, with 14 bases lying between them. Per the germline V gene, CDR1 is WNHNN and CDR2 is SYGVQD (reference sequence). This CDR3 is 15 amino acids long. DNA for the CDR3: TGCGCCAGCAGTGAGTCAATCCCGGGAATCGATGAGCAGTTCTTC. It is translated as CASSESIPGIDEQFF.

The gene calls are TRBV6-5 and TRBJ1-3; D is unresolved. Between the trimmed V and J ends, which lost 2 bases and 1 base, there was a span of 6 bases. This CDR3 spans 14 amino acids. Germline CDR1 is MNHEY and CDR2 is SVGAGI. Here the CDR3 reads CASSYQRSGNTIYF. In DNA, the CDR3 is TGTGCCAGCAGTTACCAAAGGTCTGGAAACACCATATATTTT.

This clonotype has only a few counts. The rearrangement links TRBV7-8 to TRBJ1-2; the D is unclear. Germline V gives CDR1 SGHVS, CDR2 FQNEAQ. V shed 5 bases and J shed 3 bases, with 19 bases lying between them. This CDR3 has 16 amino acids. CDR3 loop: CASSPPNNLRHYGYTF. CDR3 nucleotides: TGTGCCAGCAGCCCCCCGAACAACCTAAGACACTATGGCTACACCTTC.

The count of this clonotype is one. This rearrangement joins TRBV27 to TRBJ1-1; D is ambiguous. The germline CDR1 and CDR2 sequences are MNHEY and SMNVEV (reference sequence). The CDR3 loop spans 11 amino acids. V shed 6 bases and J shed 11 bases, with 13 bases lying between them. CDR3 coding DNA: TGTGCCAGCAGCTCAGGATGGCAGGCTTTCTTT. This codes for CASSSGWQAFF.

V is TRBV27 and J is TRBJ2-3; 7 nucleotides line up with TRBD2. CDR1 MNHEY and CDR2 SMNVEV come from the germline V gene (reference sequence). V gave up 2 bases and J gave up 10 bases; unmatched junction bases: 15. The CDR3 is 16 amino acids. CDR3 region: CASSLVRTSLTLAQYF. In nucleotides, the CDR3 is TGTGCCAGCAGTTTAGTGAGGACTAGTTTGACTCTGGCGCAGTATTTT.

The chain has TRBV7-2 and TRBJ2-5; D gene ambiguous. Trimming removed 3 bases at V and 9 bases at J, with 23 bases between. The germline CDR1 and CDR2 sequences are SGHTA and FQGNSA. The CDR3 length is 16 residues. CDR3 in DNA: TGTGCCAGCAGCTTTGTCTCCGGTCCTTTCCTTGGGTCCCAGTACTTC. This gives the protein CASSFVSGPFLGSQYF.

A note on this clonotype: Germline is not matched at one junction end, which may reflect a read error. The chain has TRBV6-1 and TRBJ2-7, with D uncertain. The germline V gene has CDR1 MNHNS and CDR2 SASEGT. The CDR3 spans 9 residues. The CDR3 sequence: CASSPRLSF. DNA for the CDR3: TGTGCCAGCAGTCCCCGGTTATCCTTC.

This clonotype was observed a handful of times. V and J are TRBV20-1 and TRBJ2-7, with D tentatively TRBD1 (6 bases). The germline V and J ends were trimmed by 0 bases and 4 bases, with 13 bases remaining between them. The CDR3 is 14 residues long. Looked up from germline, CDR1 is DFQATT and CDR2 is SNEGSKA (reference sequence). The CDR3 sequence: CSARDPRTDYEQYF. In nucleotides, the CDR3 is TGCAGTGCTAGAGATCCAAGGACAGATTACGAGCAGTACTTC.

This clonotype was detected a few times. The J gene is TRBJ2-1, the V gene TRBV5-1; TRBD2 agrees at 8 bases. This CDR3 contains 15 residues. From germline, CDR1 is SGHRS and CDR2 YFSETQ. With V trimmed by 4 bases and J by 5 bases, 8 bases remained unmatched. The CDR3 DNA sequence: TGCGCCAGCAGCCCGGCGGGGGGCCCCCACAATGAGCAGTTCTTC. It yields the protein CASSPAGGPHNEQFF.

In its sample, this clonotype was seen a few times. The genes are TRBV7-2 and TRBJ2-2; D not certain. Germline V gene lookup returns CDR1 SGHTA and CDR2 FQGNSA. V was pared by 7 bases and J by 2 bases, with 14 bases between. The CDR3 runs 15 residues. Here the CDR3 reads CASNLRSPNTGELFF. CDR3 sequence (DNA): TGTGCCAGCAACCTCCGATCACCAAACACCGGGGAGCTGTTTTTT.

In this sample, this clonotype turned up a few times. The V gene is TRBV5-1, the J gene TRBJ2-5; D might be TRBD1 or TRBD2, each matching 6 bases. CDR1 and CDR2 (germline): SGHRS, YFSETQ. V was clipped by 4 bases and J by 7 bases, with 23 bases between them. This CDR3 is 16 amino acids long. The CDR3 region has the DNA TGCGCCAGCAGCCCGGCTCCGGGGGCGACGACCAGGACCCAGTACTTC. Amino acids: CASSPAPGATTRTQYF.

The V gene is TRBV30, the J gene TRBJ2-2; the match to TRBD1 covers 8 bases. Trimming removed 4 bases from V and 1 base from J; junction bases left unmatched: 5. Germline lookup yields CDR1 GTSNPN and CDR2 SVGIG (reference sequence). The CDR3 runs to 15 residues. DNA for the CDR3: TGTGCCTGGAAGAGGACAGGGAAGAACACCGGGGAGCTGTTTTTT. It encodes CAWKRTGKNTGELFF.

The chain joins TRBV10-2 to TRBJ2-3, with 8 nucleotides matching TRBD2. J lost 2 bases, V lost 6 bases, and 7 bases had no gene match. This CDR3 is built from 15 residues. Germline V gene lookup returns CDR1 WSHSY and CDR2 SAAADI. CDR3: CASRNIAGTTDTQYF. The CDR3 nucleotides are TGCGCCAGCAGGAATATAGCGGGGACCACAGATACGCAGTATTTT.

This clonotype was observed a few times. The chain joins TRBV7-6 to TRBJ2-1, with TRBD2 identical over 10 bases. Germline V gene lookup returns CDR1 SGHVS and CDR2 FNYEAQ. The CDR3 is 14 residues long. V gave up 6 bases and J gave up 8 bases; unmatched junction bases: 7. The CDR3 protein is CASSQSGGADEQFF. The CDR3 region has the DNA TGTGCCAGCAGTCAGAGCGGGGGGGCGGATGAGCAGTTCTTC.

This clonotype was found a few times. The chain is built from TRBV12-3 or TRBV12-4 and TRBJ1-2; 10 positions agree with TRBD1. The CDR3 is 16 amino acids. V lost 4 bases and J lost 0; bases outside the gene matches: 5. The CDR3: CASSSGTGAANYGYTF. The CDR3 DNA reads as TGTGCCAGCAGTTCTGGGACAGGGGCCGCTAACTATGGCTACACCTTC.

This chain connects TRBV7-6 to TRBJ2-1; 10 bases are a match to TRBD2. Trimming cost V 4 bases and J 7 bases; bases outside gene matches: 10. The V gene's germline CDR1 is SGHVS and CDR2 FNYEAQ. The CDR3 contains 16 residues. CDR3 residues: CASSSFSGRPGNEQFF. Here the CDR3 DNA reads TGTGCCAGCAGCTCCTTTAGCGGGAGGCCGGGGAATGAGCAGTTCTTC.

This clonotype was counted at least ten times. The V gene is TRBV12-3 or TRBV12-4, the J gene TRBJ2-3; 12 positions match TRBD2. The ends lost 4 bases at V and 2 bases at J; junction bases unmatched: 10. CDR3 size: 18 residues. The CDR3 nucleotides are TGTGCCAGCAGTTCTACCCCGACTAGCGGGGGTATCACAGATACGCAGTATTTT. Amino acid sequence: CASSSTPTSGGITDTQYF.

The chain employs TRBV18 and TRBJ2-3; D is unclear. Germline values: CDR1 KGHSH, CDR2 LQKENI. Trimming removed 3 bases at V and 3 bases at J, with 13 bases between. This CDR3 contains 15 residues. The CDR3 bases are TGTGCCAGCTCACCCCCTAGGACGGATACAGATACGCAGTATTTT. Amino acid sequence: CASSPPRTDTDTQYF.

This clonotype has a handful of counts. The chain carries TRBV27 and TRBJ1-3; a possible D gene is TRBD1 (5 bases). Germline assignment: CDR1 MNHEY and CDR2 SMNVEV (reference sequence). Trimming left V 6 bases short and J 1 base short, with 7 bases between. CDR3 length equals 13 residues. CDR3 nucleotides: TGTGCCAGCAGGGGGACGTCTGGAAACACCATATATTTT. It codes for CASRGTSGNTIYF.

The CDR3 DNA reads TGTGCCAGCAGTTTACCCGGACAGATCTACAATCAGCCCCAGCATTTT. It codes for CASSLPGQIYNQPQHF. The chain joins TRBV28 to TRBJ1-5, with D possibly being TRBD1 (6 bases). Trimming took off 2 bases at V and 3 bases at J, with 14 bases between the two ends. Germline CDR1 MDHEN, CDR2 SYDVKM. The CDR3 runs to 16 residues.

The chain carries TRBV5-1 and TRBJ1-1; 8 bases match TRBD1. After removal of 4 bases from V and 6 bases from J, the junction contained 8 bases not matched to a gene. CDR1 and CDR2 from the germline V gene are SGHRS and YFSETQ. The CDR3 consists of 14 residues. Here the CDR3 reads CASSQGQEIAEAFF. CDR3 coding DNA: TGCGCCAGCAGCCAGGGACAGGAGATCGCTGAAGCTTTCTTT.

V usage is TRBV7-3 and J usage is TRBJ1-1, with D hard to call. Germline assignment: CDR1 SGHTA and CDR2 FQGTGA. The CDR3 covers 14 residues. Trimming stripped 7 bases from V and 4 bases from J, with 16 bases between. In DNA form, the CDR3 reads TGTGCCAGCAATCTCGGAGGTTCCGGCACTGAAGCTTTCTTT. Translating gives CASNLGGSGTEAFF.

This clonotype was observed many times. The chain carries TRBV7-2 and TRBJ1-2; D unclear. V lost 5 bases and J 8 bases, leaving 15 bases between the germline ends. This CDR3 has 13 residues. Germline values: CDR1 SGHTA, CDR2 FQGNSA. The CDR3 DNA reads TGTGCCAGCAGCCTACAAATAGTGGGGGGCTACACCTTC. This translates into CASSLQIVGGYTF.

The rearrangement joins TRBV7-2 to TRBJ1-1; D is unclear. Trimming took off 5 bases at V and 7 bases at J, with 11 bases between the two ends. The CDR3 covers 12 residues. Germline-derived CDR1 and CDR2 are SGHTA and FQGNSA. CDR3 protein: CASSTAGIEAFF. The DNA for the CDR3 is TGTGCCAGCAGCACCGCGGGGATTGAAGCTTTCTTT.

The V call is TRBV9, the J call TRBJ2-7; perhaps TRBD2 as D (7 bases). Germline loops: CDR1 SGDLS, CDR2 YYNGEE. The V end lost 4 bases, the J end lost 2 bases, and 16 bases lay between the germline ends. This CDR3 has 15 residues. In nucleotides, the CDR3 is TGTGCCAGCAGCCCCGGGGGGCGGGGGACCTACGAGCAGTACTTC. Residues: CASSPGGRGTYEQYF.

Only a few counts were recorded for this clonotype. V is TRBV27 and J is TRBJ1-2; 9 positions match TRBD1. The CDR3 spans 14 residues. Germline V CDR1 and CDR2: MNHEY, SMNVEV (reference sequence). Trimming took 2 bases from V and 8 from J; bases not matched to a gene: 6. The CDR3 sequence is CASSLRGQGRGYTF. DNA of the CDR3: TGTGCCAGCAGTTTACGCGGACAGGGGAGAGGCTACACCTTC.

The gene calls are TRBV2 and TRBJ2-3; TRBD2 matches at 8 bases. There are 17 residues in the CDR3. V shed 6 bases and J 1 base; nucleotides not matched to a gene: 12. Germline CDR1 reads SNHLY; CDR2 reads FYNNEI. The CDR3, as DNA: TGTGCCAGCAGCGCCAACATAGCGGGATTCGGCACAGATACGCAGTATTTT. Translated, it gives CASSANIAGFGTDTQYF. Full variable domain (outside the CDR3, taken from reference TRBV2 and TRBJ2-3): EPEVTQTPSHQVTQMGQEVILRCVPISNHLYFYWYRQILGQKVEFLVSFYNNEISEKSEIFDDQFSVERPDGSNFTLKIRSTKLEDSAMYFCASSANIAGFGTDTQYFGPGTRLTVL.